The TCR beta chain under discussion was sequenced for a study of blood T cell repertoires in COVID-19. At the level of the study: Acute-phase and convalescent COVID-19 samples originated in the United States, Italy and Spain.

CDR1 is LNHDA and CDR2 is SQIVND in the germline V gene (reference sequence). The length of the CDR3 is 15 residues. The junction had 6 bases not matched to a gene; V was cut back by 5 bases and J by 2 bases. Study processing details: Reference gene primer amplification yielded estimated nucleated cell counts. The table came from immunoSEQ multiplex PCR; TCRdb's copy has only in-frame clones and leaves some out. That table supplies the V and J calls and clone size; D and trimming were determined from the DNA. The table records thousands of clones, 65% to 85% of them present only once. Sequencing was performed on peripheral blood. The rearrangement links TRBV19 to TRBJ2-4, with 7 bases that match TRBD1. This TCR came from a human donor in a cohort sampled during active COVID-19. In DNA, the CDR3 is TGTGCCAGTAGTTACGGACAGGTACCCAAAAACATTCAGTACTTC. It translates to CASSYGQVPKNIQYF.